These T cell receptor beta chains were read from a single sample in a study of T cells expressing NK-cell markers. From the 5' RACE reads, TCRdb lists one entry per CDR3 protein and no DNA. This sample's table has some 16,000 distinct CDR3 sequences. The sequencing input was blood T cells: a sorted CD56 or NKG2C T cell subset, CD4+ or CD8+ T cells, or bulk PBMC T cells (not recorded which). These receptors were collected from a man aged 18 to 69 in good health. The CDR3 runs from the conserved cysteine through the conserved F or W. Each record gives: CDR3 protein, V gene, clone size, J gene. Part of the rows lack a size; the others show once, few, many or a class for expanded clones.

CASSLGRGAPYEQYF | TRBV11-2 | . | TRBJ2-7
CASSVGPRGSENTGELFF | TRBV9 | . | TRBJ2-2
CASSPQTEQFF | TRBV7-9 | . | TRBJ2-1
CASSLLAGVLDTQYF | TRBV28 | . | TRBJ2-3
CASSLQGGSETQYF | TRBV5-1 | . | TRBJ2-5
CAISPGTGTQETQYF | TRBV10-3 | . | TRBJ2-5
CASSQGLRVMNTEAFF | TRBV4-2 | . | TRBJ1-1
CASSQDRGQGVADTQYF | TRBV4-3 | . | TRBJ2-3
CASSPGHSSYNEQFF | TRBV12-3/TRBV12-4 | . | TRBJ2-1
CSAETRDRPYNEQFF | TRBV20-1 | . | TRBJ2-1
CSVGETGINQPQHF | TRBV29-1 | . | TRBJ1-5
CASSPALREGPNEQFF | TRBV7-8 | . | TRBJ2-1
CASRTGTIQETQYF | TRBV12-3/TRBV12-4 | medium-sized | TRBJ2-5
CAVRDGNQPQHF | TRBV12-3/TRBV12-4 | . | TRBJ1-5
CASSFGGPTDTQYF | TRBV12-3/TRBV12-4 | . | TRBJ2-3
CSAIAASGSRHEQYF | TRBV20-1 | . | TRBJ2-7
CASGPQGNTQYF | TRBV5-1 | . | TRBJ2-3
CASRKTRRTDTQYF | TRBV27 | . | TRBJ2-3
CASSVQGSHQETQYF | TRBV7-2 | . | TRBJ2-5
CSVASGTLYEQYF | TRBV29-1 | . | TRBJ2-7
CASSYPGTPEQFF | TRBV6-6 | . | TRBJ2-1
CSAGRKDTQYF | TRBV20-1 | . | TRBJ2-3
CASSANGQGRETQYF | TRBV7-8 | . | TRBJ2-5
CAISDVFGGRQPQHF | TRBV10-3 | . | TRBJ1-5
CASIQGGEQYF | TRBV5-5 | . | TRBJ2-7
CAITTGFGEQFF | TRBV19 | . | TRBJ2-1
CASSPLTSGAYNEQFF | TRBV14 | . | TRBJ2-1
CASSYKPVSYNSPLHF | TRBV6-5 | . | TRBJ1-6
CSARDPHQDTQYF | TRBV20-1 | . | TRBJ2-3
CASSGIYSGEQYF | TRBV6-2/TRBV6-3 | . | TRBJ2-7
CASSLARSWSENYGYTF | TRBV7-2 | . | TRBJ1-2
CSASLRGFHYEQYF | TRBV20-1 | . | TRBJ2-7
CATSRFREQQYF | TRBV15 | . | TRBJ2-7
CSVAGGNQPQHF | TRBV29-1 | . | TRBJ1-5
CSARVGVETQYF | TRBV20-1 | . | TRBJ2-5
CSSGEGYTDTQYF | TRBV29-1 | . | TRBJ2-3